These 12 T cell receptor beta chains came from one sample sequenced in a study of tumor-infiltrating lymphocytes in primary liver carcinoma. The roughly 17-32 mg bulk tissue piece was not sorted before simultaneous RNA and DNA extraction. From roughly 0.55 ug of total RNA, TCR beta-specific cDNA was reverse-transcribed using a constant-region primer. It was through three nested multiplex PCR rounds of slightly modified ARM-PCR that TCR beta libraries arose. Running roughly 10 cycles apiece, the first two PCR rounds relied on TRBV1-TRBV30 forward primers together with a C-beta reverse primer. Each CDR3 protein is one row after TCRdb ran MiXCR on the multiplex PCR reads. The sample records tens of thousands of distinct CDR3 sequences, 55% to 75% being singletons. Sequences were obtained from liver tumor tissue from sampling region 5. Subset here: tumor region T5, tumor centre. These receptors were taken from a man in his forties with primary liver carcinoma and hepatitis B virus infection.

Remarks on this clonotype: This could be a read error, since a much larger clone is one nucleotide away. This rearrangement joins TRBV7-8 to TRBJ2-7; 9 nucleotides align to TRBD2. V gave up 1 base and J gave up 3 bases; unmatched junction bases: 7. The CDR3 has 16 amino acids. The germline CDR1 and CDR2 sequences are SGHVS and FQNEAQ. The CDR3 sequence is CASSLELAGNFYEQYF. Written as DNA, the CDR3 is TGTGCCAGCAGCTTAGAACTAGCGGGTAACTTCTACGAGCAGTACTTC.

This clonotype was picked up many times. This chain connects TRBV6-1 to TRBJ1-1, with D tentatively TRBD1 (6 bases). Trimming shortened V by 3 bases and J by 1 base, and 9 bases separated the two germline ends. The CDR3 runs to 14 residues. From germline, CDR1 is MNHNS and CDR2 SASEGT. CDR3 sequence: CASSDLRGNTEAFF. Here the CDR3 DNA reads TGTGCCAGCAGTGACCTCAGGGGGAACACTGAAGCTTTCTTT.

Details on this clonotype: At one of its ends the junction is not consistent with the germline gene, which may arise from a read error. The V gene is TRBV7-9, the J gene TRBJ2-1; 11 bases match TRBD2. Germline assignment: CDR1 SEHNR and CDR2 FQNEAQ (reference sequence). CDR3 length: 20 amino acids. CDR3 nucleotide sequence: TGTGCCAGCAGCTTAGCGCCGGGGACTAGCGGTAGCAGCTCCCACAACGAGCAGTTCTTC. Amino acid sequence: CASSLAPGTSGSSSHNEQFF. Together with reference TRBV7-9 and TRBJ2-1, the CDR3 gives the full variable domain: DTGVSQNPRHKITKRGQNVTFRCDPISEHNRLYWYRQTLGQGPEFLTYFQNEAQLEKSRLLSDRFSAERPKGSFSTLEIQRTEQGDSAMYLCASSLAPGTSGSSSHNEQFFGPGTRLTVL.

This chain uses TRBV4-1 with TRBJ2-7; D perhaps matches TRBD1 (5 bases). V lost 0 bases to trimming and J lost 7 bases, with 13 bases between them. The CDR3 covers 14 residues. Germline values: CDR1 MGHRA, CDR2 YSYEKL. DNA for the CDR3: TGCGCCAGCAGCCAAGATGGGGCGAGACCGGAGCAGTACTTC. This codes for CASSQDGARPEQYF.

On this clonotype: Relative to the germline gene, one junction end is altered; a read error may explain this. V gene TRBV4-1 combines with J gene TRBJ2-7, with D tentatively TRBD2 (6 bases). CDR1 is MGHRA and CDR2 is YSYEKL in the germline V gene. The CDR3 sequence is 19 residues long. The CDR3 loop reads CASSQWPLPGLPTPYEHYF. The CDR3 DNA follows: TGCGCCAGCAGCCAATGGCCTCTCCCGGGACTCCCTACTCCCTACGAGCACTACTTC.

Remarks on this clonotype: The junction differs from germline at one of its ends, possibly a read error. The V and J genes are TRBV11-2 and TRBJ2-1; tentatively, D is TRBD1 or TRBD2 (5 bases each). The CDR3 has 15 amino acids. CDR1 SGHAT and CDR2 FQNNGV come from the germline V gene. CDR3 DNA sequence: TGCGCCAGCAGCCCGGAGGACAACTCTTACAATGAGCAGTTCTTC. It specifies CASSPEDNSYNEQFF.

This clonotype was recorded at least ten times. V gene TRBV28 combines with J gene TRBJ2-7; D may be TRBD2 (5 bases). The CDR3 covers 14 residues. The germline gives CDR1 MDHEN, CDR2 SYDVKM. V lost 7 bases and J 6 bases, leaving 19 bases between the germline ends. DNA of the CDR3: TGTGCCAGCACCCTCCTTCGCGGAGGAGGCGAGCAGTACTTC. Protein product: CASTLLRGGGEQYF.

In DNA, the CDR3 is TGTGCCAGCATCCGTGGGGGCACCGGCCACACAGCCGATGAGCAGTTCTTC. This encodes CASIRGGTGHTADEQFF. The genes are TRBV5-4 and TRBJ2-1, with D tentatively TRBD1 (6 bases). The germline V gene encodes CDR1 SGHNT and CDR2 YYREEE (reference sequence). The V end was cut by 6 bases, the J end by 8 bases, with 27 bases between. The CDR3 totals 17 residues.

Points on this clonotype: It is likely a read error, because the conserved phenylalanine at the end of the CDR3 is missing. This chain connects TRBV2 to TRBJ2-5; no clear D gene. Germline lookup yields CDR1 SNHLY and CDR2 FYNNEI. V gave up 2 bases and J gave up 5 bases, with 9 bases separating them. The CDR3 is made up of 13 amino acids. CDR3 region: CASSEPEDETQYY. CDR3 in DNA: TGTGCCAGCAGTGAACCAGAGGATGAGACCCAGTACTAC.

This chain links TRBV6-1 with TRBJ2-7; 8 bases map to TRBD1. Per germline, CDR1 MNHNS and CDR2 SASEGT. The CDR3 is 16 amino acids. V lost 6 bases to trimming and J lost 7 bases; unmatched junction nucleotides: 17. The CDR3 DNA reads TGTGCCAGCAGAGAGTCAATGACAGGGGTTGACATTGAGCAGTACTTC. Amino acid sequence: CASRESMTGVDIEQYF.

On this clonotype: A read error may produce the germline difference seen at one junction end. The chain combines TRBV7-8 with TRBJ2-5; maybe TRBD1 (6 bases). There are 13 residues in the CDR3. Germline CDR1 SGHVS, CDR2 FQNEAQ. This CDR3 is CASNLTGKETQNF. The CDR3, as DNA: TGTGCCAGCAACTTAACAGGGAAAGAGACCCAGAACTTC.

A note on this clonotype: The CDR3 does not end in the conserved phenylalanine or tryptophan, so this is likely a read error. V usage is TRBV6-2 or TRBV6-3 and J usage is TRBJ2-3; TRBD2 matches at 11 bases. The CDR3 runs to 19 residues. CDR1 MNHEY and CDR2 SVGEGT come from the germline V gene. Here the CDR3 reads CASSYQSFLSGRAADTQYL. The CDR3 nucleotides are TGCGCCAGCAGTTACCAGTCATTTCTTAGCGGGAGGGCCGCAGATACGCAGTATCTT.